This T cell receptor (beta chain) is from a study of molecular identifiers for immune sequencing clone quantification. In its sample, this clonotype was seen many times. The CDR3 contains 16 residues. The J segment lost 6 bases and the V segment lost 3 bases, leaving 8 bases of the junction unmatched. Germline CDR1 reads MGHRA; CDR2 reads YSYEKL. RNA fractions of 10%, 30% or 50% and about 19,000 to 1,000,000 sorted cells were the source of naive CD8 libraries. Using a CD8+CD4-CCR7+CD45RA+ phenotype, naive CD8 T cells were sorted. MiXCR, run by TCRdb on the PCR reads, gives a single entry per CDR3 protein. The sample has 45,000 to 65,000 distinct CDR3 sequences; less than 25% are singletons.

The TCR was taken from a human donor in good health. Some libraries in this study had Jurkat cell RNA spiked in. The chain combines TRBV4-1 with TRBJ2-2; 9 bases are shared with TRBD1. The sequenced sample was naive CD8+ T cells from blood, with Jurkat cell RNA spiked in. Stated subset: FACS-sorted CD8+CD4-CCR7+CD45RA+ naive T cells. The CDR3 bases are TGCGCCAGCAGCCACCCTCCGGGACAGGGACCCGGGGAGCTGTTTTTT. Amino acids: CASSHPPGQGPGELFF.